This T cell receptor beta chain was found in a study of T-cell memory formation after mild COVID-19 (dated by TCRdb to the early 2020s). Regarding the study in general: TCR sequence clusters from the two donors were largely donor specific. The cohort was made up of two young adult volunteers, one female and one male, who were previously healthy. In a couple of donors, T-cell clones that expanded and contracted after mild COVID-19 were tracked by sequencing TCRalpha and TCRbeta repertoires over time.

Ficoll-Paque density gradient centrifugation was the method used to isolate PBMCs. V was cut back by 2 bases and J by 2 bases, leaving a gap of 8 bases between them. Measured from the cysteine to the phenylalanine, the CDR3 is 14 residues long. The kept DNA is CDR3 alone, 42 bases in frame from the first base. CDR1 and CDR2, per the germline V gene, are SGHVS and FQNEAQ. This clonotype showed up just a few times. The specificity of this receptor is unknown. No qualities accompany the bases; no much larger clone lies one base away. The paper as a whole reports these results and caveats: The detection of some responding clones in pre-infection memory suggests that pre-existing cross-reactive memory T cells joined the SARS-CoV-2 response. Whether the second-wave clones peaking on day 37 were SARS-CoV-2 specific was not confirmed. Balanced CD4/CD8 phenotypes were observed for clones contracting from day 15 to 85, whereas a bias towards CD4+ was observed for a second wave of clones expanding from day 15 to 37. The study covered only a couple of mild cases, and larger cohorts including severe cases with pre-infection samples were considered necessary. Contracting CD4+ clones turned up mainly in the CM and EM memory subsets, whereas EMRA was where CD8+ clones were enriched.

The listed sequencing device is Illumina NovaSeq 6000. Using 5'RACE with constant-segment primers, TCRalpha and TCRbeta cDNA libraries were constructed, with sample barcodes and unique molecular identifiers added in the process. RNA was extracted from every sample with Trizol reagent. Amplification of the libraries took two PCR steps, and the second step added a second sample barcode plus Illumina TruSeq adapters. Sequencing of libraries was performed on an Illumina NovaSeq with 2 x 150 bp paired-end reads. Under the source paper's analysis protocol: The reads were demultiplexed and collapsed into UMI-guided consensus sequences using migec v1.2.7. Using mixcr v2.1.11, UMI consensuses were aligned to TRA and TRB V and J templates and then assembled into clonotypes. Expanded or contracted clonotypes were those called significant by both edgeR and NoisET, with noise models trained on biological replicates. For edgeR calls, a false discovery rate-adjusted p below 0.01 and a log2 fold-change threshold of 1 were applied. As an exploratory analysis of dynamics, PCA with hierarchical clustering was applied to max-normalized trajectories of the 1000 most abundant clonotypes. Each responding clone was given a CD4 or CD8 phenotype based on the CD4+ and CD8+ repertoires, which had been sequenced separately. TCRdb applied fastp at Q25 and MiXCR to the public reads, then kept only in-frame beta chains. Rows with a matching CDR3 protein are joined into one entry that keeps the most common DNA and genes. TCRdb, not the original authors, processed these V and J calls. For this sample the table gives 200,000 to 300,000 distinct CDR3 sequences, of which approximately 15% were detected only once. Together, the top ten hold 2.1% of the sample.

Sequencing input: PBMCs or a T cell subset sorted from them (not recorded which). Recombination linked TRBV7-8 to TRBJ2-3, with no reliable assignment of the D segment. This receptor was obtained from an adult woman who had mild COVID-19 (a few samples of this study predate the infection). The sample titles of this study are shuffled in the database, so cell type and time point are left out; the donor was told from shared clones. The CDR3: CASSLRIHTDTQYF. The nucleotide sequence is given as TGTGCCAGCAGCTTACGAATACACACAGATACGCAGTATTTT.